Presented here are 9 T cell receptor beta chains from one specimen sequenced in a study of cytomegalovirus exposure and HLA in healthy donors. PCR primers comprised 60 Vbeta and 13 Jbeta primers. Repertoires were generated with immunoSEQ multiplex PCR, while TCRdb's copy carries only in-frame clones and drops some. The sample holds 60,000 to 80,000 clones; roughly 84% are singletons and the top ten take about 2.8%. Specimen: PBMCs. The source is a woman under 40 in good health and CMV-seronegative.

This chain connects TRBV7-2 to TRBJ2-7; D is possibly TRBD1 (6 bases). Germline lookup yields CDR1 SGHTA and CDR2 FQGNSA. The CDR3 sequence is 13 residues long. The V end lost 8 bases, the J end lost 7 bases, and 18 bases lay between the germline ends. This CDR3 is CASSREQGGEQYF. In DNA form, the CDR3 reads TGTGCCAGCTCGAGAGAACAGGGCGGGGAGCAGTACTTC.

This chain connects TRBV4-3 to TRBJ2-5; TRBD2 matches at 14 bases. Germline values: CDR1 LGHNA, CDR2 YSLEER. V lost 1 base and J lost 5; bases outside the gene matches: 0. The CDR3 length is 15 residues. Here the CDR3 DNA reads TGCGCCAGCAGCCAAGGACTAGCGGGGGGGGAGACCCAGTACTTC. This encodes CASSQGLAGGETQYF.

The V and J genes are TRBV30 and TRBJ1-2; possibly TRBD1 for D (6 bases). The V and J ends lost 3 bases and 5 bases respectively, with 13 bases between them. Germline loops: CDR1 GTSNPN, CDR2 SVGIG (reference sequence). The CDR3 covers 13 residues. The CDR3 DNA reads TGTGCCTGGAGGGCAAGGACAGTTTATGGCTACACCTTC. Translated: CAWRARTVYGYTF.

The rearrangement uses TRBV27 and TRBJ2-3, with TRBD2 matching over 15 bases. Germline V gene lookup returns CDR1 MNHEY and CDR2 SMNVEV (reference sequence). This CDR3 has 15 amino acids. Unmatched junction bases numbered 2, after V lost 4 bases and J lost 6 bases. CDR3 bases: TGTGCCAGCAGTTCCGGGACTAGCGGGGGGGATACGCAGTATTTT. This sequence encodes CASSSGTSGGDTQYF.

The chain combines TRBV29-1 with TRBJ2-1; D is ambiguous. V was pared by 6 bases and J by 5 bases, with 8 bases between. Germline values: CDR1 SQVTM, CDR2 ANQGSEA. The CDR3 sequence is 11 residues long. The CDR3 loop is CSVWQDNEQFF. In DNA, the CDR3 is TGCAGCGTATGGCAGGACAATGAGCAGTTCTTC.

This chain uses TRBV5-1 with TRBJ1-2; maybe TRBD1 (5 bases). Germline loops: CDR1 SGHRS, CDR2 YFSETQ. This CDR3 spans 14 amino acids. The germline V and J ends were trimmed by 5 bases and 4 bases, with 15 bases remaining between them. DNA of the CDR3: TGCGCCAGCAGTCTGGAAGGGGAGGCCTATGGCTACACCTTC. This gives the protein CASSLEGEAYGYTF.

V usage is TRBV30 and J usage is TRBJ2-5; 10 bases fit TRBD2. CDR1 and CDR2 from the germline V gene are GTSNPN and SVGIG (reference sequence). After removal of 3 bases from V and 5 bases from J, the junction contained 9 bases not matched to a gene. CDR3 length: 15 residues. This chain's CDR3 is CAWSQRGGLFETQYF. CDR3 sequence (DNA): TGTGCCTGGAGCCAGCGGGGGGGCCTTTTTGAGACCCAGTACTTC.

The chain couples TRBV4-3 to TRBJ1-1; 9 nucleotides match TRBD1. This CDR3 is 15 amino acids long. The ends lost 0 bases at V and 8 bases at J; junction bases unmatched: 7. In germline, CDR1 is LGHNA, CDR2 YSLEER. CDR3 nucleotide sequence: TGCGCCAGCAGCCAAGACTACAGGGGGCTTACAGAAGCTTTCTTT. Its protein is CASSQDYRGLTEAFF.

This chain links TRBV25-1 with TRBJ2-1; 7 bases are a match to TRBD1. The germline CDR1 and CDR2 sequences are MGHDK and SYGVNS. With V trimmed by 7 bases and J by 7 bases, 7 bases remained unmatched. This CDR3 comprises 13 residues. The DNA for the CDR3 is TGTGCCAGCAACAGGGGCGGTTCAAATGAGCAGTTCTTC. Protein: CASNRGGSNEQFF.